The T cell receptor beta chain under discussion was sequenced for a study of post-analysis software for immune sequencing data. Findings and caveats of the study: Multiple sclerosis patients showed significantly lower normalized Chao1 diversity than controls did. About five TRBV segments were more frequent in patients than controls; TRBV5-6, TRBV5-1 and TRBV20-1 belonged to this group. Strong co-clustering by F measure linked samples that shared a preparation batch.

Researchers reported that TCR beta cDNA libraries carried unique molecular identifiers. It was from about 1 to 10 million T cells that roughly 0.5 million cDNA molecules came. TCRdb analysed the PCR reads with MiXCR anew, one entry per CDR3 protein. Of fewer than 850,000 distinct CDR3 sequences in the sample, 30% were seen once. The CDR3 runs 11 residues. The germline V gene encodes CDR1 MNHEY and CDR2 SVGAGI. Concerning this clonotype: Its antigen remains unknown. An end of the junction differs from the germline gene, which may be a read error.

This receptor was identified in a girl aged 5 to 17 with multiple sclerosis. The rearrangement joins TRBV6-5 to TRBJ2-3; D unclear. Sequencing used blood. The CDR3 DNA sequence: TGTGCCCGCAGTTATTCGGATACGCAGTATTTT. Protein product: CARSYSDTQYF.